The 26 T cell receptor beta chains below were found in one sample sequenced in a study of T cells in tumors and immune-related adverse events. Profiling relied on immunoSEQ multiplex PCR, and the TCRdb table lists in-frame clones only, not all of them. Seen here are 6,500 to 8,500 clones, roughly 94% observed once, and the top ten hold 2% to 2.5%. The sample was lymph node tissue, taken from a patient treated with anti-PD-1 therapy. The receptor set was obtained from a female donor with metastatic renal cell carcinoma.

About this clone: The DNA is omitted, as the CDR3 cannot be located on it reliably, and the CDR3 follows TCRdb's listing. The rearrangement joins TRBV5-1 to TRBJ2-7; TRBD2, the table's D call, was not compared with the DNA. Per germline, CDR1 SGHRS and CDR2 YFSETQ. Termini included, the CDR3 measures 14 amino acids. CDR3 amino acids: CASSFGPGEGEQYF.

The chain employs TRBV19 and TRBJ2-1; the D gene is possibly TRBD1 (6 bases). The V gene's germline CDR1 is LNHDA and CDR2 SQIVND (reference sequence). V lost 3 bases and J 4 bases, leaving 13 bases between the germline ends. The CDR3 is 15 residues long. CDR3 amino acids: CASSISGVLYNEQFF. The CDR3 DNA is TGTGCCAGTAGTATCTCAGGGGTCCTTTACAATGAGCAGTTCTTC.

The chain has TRBV27 and TRBJ2-1; perhaps TRBD1 as D (5 bases). The CDR3 totals 13 residues. Trimming removed 8 bases at V and 3 bases at J, with 11 bases between. Germline assignment: CDR1 MNHEY and CDR2 SMNVEV (reference sequence). The CDR3 DNA sequence: TGTGCCAGCCAGGGCATGTTCTACAATGAGCAGTTCTTC. It translates to CASQGMFYNEQFF.

This rearrangement joins TRBV18 to TRBJ1-2; a possible D gene is TRBD1 (6 bases). V gave up 5 bases and J gave up 2 bases, with 15 bases separating them. Germline V gene sequence: CDR1 KGHSH, CDR2 LQKENI. The CDR3 runs to 15 residues. As DNA, the CDR3 is TGTGCCAGCTCAGAGCTACAGGGATTAAACTATGGCTACACCTTC. It is translated as CASSELQGLNYGYTF.

This chain links TRBV6-5 with TRBJ1-2; D is uncertain. This CDR3 is 14 amino acids long. Germline V lookup: CDR1 MNHEY, CDR2 SVGAGI. Deletions cut 4 bases from V and 7 bases from J, with 16 bases between. The CDR3 sequence: CASSFSGIFPGYTF. In DNA form, the CDR3 reads TGTGCCAGCAGTTTTTCAGGAATCTTCCCTGGCTACACCTTC.

The V and J genes are TRBV28 and TRBJ1-1; 7 bases are a match to TRBD1. The CDR3 spans 16 residues. Germline-derived CDR1 and CDR2 are MDHEN and SYDVKM. With 2 bases clipped from V and 3 bases from J, the junction kept 9 bases outside the gene matches. The CDR3 region has the DNA TGTGCCAGCAGTTTACATAAACAGGGGAGGTACACTGAAGCTTTCTTT. Its translation is CASSLHKQGRYTEAFF.

The rearrangement uses TRBV9 and TRBJ1-1, with D possibly TRBD1 on 6 matching bases. This CDR3 region has 15 residues. Trimming pared 0 bases from V and 1 base from J, leaving 10 bases between. Germline V gene lookup returns CDR1 SGDLS and CDR2 YYNGEE. The CDR3: CASSVGGGENTEAFF. The DNA for the CDR3 is TGTGCCAGCAGCGTAGGAGGGGGAGAGAACACTGAAGCTTTCTTT. Drawing the rest from reference TRBV9 and TRBJ1-1, the complete variable domain is DSGVTQTPKHLITATGQRVTLRCSPRSGDLSVYWYQQSLDQGLQFLIQYYNGEERAKGNILERFSAQQFPDLHSELNLSSLELGDSALYFCASSVGGGENTEAFFGQGTRLTVV.

Only one count was recorded for this clone. J is TRBJ2-7 and V is TRBV11-3; possible D gene TRBD2, 6 bases. The CDR3 is 13 residues long. Germline lookup yields CDR1 SGHNT and CDR2 YENEEA. Trimming pared 5 bases from V and 7 bases from J, leaving 15 bases between. DNA for the CDR3: TGTGCCAGCAGCCCACCGGGACTTAGAGAGCAGTACTTC. It is translated as CASSPPGLREQYF. The entire variable domain, with the rest obtained from reference TRBV11-3 and TRBJ2-7, is as follows: EAGVVQSPRYKIIEKKQPVAFWCNPISGHNTLYWYLQNLGQGPELLIRYENEEAVDDSQLPKDRFSAERLKGVDSTLKIQPAELGDSAVYLCASSPPGLREQYFGPGTRLTVT.

The J gene is TRBJ2-5, the V gene TRBV27; D is possibly TRBD1 (5 bases). From germline, CDR1 is MNHEY and CDR2 SMNVEV (reference sequence). CDR3 length: 16 residues. The V and J ends lost 0 bases and 5 bases respectively, with 16 bases between them. In DNA form, the CDR3 reads TGTGCCAGCAGTTTATCAAGGGGCGCCTCAGGGGAGACCCAGTACTTC. Translating it yields CASSLSRGASGETQYF.

The rearrangement uses TRBV30 and TRBJ1-4; 7 bases fit TRBD1. V lost 1 base and J lost 10; bases outside the gene matches: 9. CDR1 GTSNPN and CDR2 SVGIG come from the germline V gene (reference sequence). The CDR3 is 14 amino acids. The CDR3 sequence is CAWSETGTAAKLFF. In DNA form, the CDR3 reads TGTGCCTGGAGTGAAACCGGGACAGCGGCAAAACTGTTTTTT.

The genes are TRBV4-1 and TRBJ1-2; D remains ambiguous. Looked up from germline, CDR1 is MGHRA and CDR2 is YSYEKL. V lost 1 base and J 8 bases, leaving 17 bases between the germline ends. This CDR3 is built from 15 residues. The CDR3 sequence: CASSQVVNGWLGYTF. Written as DNA, the CDR3 is TGCGCCAGCAGCCAAGTAGTGAACGGGTGGTTGGGCTACACCTTC.

This chain links TRBV7-6 with TRBJ2-4, with D perhaps TRBD1 or TRBD2 (5 bases each). The CDR3 loop spans 17 amino acids. The ends were cut back, 1 base at V and 7 bases at J, with 20 bases in the middle. Germline V gene sequence: CDR1 SGHVS, CDR2 FNYEAQ. CDR3 loop: CASSLVTQRGEWNIQYF. The CDR3 DNA follows: TGTGCCAGCAGCTTAGTCACCCAGAGGGGAGAATGGAACATTCAGTACTTC.

V and J are TRBV11-2 and TRBJ2-5; the D gene could be TRBD1 or TRBD2 (6 bases each). With 0 bases removed from V and 5 bases from J, the gap between germline ends came to 16 bases. Germline CDR1 reads SGHAT; CDR2 reads FQNNGV. There are 16 residues in the CDR3. CDR3 in amino acids: CASSLDGVGGSETQYF. In DNA, the CDR3 is TGTGCCAGCAGCTTAGATGGGGTCGGGGGCTCGGAGACCCAGTACTTC.

This clone was found once. The chain couples TRBV7-6 to TRBJ2-1; 9 nucleotides match TRBD2. CDR1 is SGHVS and CDR2 is FNYEAQ in the germline V gene. Trimming removed 1 base from V and 4 bases from J; junction bases left unmatched: 5. The CDR3 contains 16 residues. The CDR3 loop is CASSLGQLAGYNEQFF. The DNA for the CDR3 is TGTGCCAGCAGCTTAGGTCAGCTAGCGGGGTACAATGAGCAGTTCTTC.

The V and J genes are TRBV7-9 and TRBJ1-1; weak D call: TRBD1 (5 bases). V was shortened by 5 bases and J by 9 bases, with 13 bases between the two germline ends. The CDR3 covers 12 residues. Germline V gene data show CDR1 as SEHNR and CDR2 as FQNEAQ (reference sequence). CDR3 sequence (DNA): TGTGCCAGCAGCCGGGACGGACAAAAAGCTTTCTTT. It is translated as CASSRDGQKAFF.

This chain uses TRBV11-2 with TRBJ2-2; no definite D call. Trimming pared 4 bases from V and 1 base from J, leaving 7 bases between. Germline-derived CDR1 and CDR2 are SGHAT and FQNNGV. This CDR3 contains 14 residues. The DNA for the CDR3 is TGTGCCAGCAGCTCCAGCCTGAACACCGGGGAGCTGTTTTTT. Its translation: CASSSSLNTGELFF.

This clone showed up just once. The chain employs TRBV29-1 and TRBJ2-5; a possible D gene is TRBD1 (5 bases). Trimming pared 7 bases from V and 2 bases from J, leaving 11 bases between. Germline V lookup: CDR1 SQVTM, CDR2 ANQGSEA. The CDR3 sequence is 12 residues long. The CDR3 bases are TGCAGCGCAGACAGTTCACAAGAGACCCAGTACTTC. Translated: CSADSSQETQYF.

This sequence joins TRBV5-4 and TRBJ2-7; D perhaps matches TRBD1 (6 bases). The CDR3 has 12 amino acids. The germline gives CDR1 SGHNT, CDR2 YYREEE (reference sequence). Trimming cost V 4 bases and J 3 bases, with 8 bases left between them. This CDR3 is CASSMDSYEQYF. The CDR3 DNA reads TGTGCCAGCAGCATGGACAGCTACGAGCAGTACTTC. Based on the CDR3 plus reference TRBV5-4 and TRBJ2-7, the full variable domain is ETGVTQSPTHLIKTRGQQVTLRCSSQSGHNTVSWYQQALGQGPQFIFQYYREEENGRGNFPPRFSGLQFPNYSSELNVNALELDDSALYLCASSMDSYEQYFGPGTRLTVT.

CDR3 in amino acids: CASTISGGADNEQFF. In DNA form, the CDR3 reads TGCGCCAGCACCATTAGCGGGGGGGCCGACAATGAGCAGTTCTTC. This chain connects TRBV5-1 to TRBJ2-1; TRBD2 matches 11 bases. The germline V gene has CDR1 SGHRS and CDR2 YFSETQ. CDR3 length: 15 amino acids. Germline trimming cut 6 bases from V and 5 bases from J; bases unmatched to any gene: 7.

The CDR3 sequence: CASSFGRASSTDTQYF. Written as DNA, the CDR3 is TGCGCCAGCAGCTTCGGGCGGGCATCTAGCACAGATACGCAGTATTTT. The rearrangement links TRBV5-1 to TRBJ2-3; tentative D call: TRBD2 (5 bases). CDR3 length: 16 amino acids. Looked up from germline, CDR1 is SGHRS and CDR2 is YFSETQ. Trimming took 2 bases from V and 0 from J, leaving 13 bases between them.

The chain carries TRBV5-4 and TRBJ2-6, with a tentative D call TRBD2 (7 bases). This CDR3 region has 19 residues. With 2 bases removed from V and 0 bases from J, the gap between germline ends came to 18 bases. Germline V gives CDR1 SGHNT, CDR2 YYREEE (reference sequence). The CDR3 sequence: CASSLGGGRALSGANVLTF. CDR3 coding DNA: TGTGCCAGCAGCTTAGGGGGGGGCAGGGCGCTCTCTGGGGCCAACGTCCTGACTTTC.

The rearrangement links TRBV7-9 to TRBJ1-6; maybe TRBD1 (6 bases). Per the germline V gene, CDR1 is SEHNR and CDR2 is FQNEAQ (reference sequence). V lost 7 bases to trimming and J lost 7 bases, with 11 bases between them. The CDR3 runs to 13 residues. CDR3 sequence (DNA): TGTGCCAGCACGGGACATGGGAATTCACCCCTCCACTTT. Translated: CASTGHGNSPLHF.

The V call is TRBV11-2, the J call TRBJ2-3; D unresolved. CDR1 SGHAT and CDR2 FQNNGV come from the germline V gene. Trimming cost V 5 bases and J 6 bases, with 15 bases left between them. The CDR3 is 14 amino acids. CDR3 protein: CASSPRPGQDTQYF. The CDR3 region has the DNA TGTGCCAGCAGCCCGAGGCCGGGCCAGGATACGCAGTATTTT.

This clone was seen once. V and J are TRBV27 and TRBJ1-2; 7 nucleotides align to TRBD1. Unmatched junction bases numbered 1, after V lost 0 bases and J lost 3 bases. There are 14 residues in the CDR3. Germline V gives CDR1 MNHEY, CDR2 SMNVEV (reference sequence). CDR3 protein: CASSLSGGDYGYTF. CDR3 in DNA: TGTGCCAGCAGTTTATCAGGGGGCGACTATGGCTACACCTTC.

The V call is TRBV6-1, the J call TRBJ1-1; D might be TRBD1 (6 bases). The CDR3 consists of 14 residues. The V and J ends lost 7 bases and 4 bases respectively, with 16 bases between them. The germline V gene encodes CDR1 MNHNS and CDR2 SASEGT. The CDR3 DNA follows: TGTGCCAGCAAGGGACACACGGTGGGCACTGAAGCTTTCTTT. As protein: CASKGHTVGTEAFF.

In nucleotides, the CDR3 is TGTGCCAGCAGGGAGGGGCGGATTCTAGCCAAAAACATTCAGTACTTC. Protein: CASREGRILAKNIQYF. J is TRBJ2-4 and V is TRBV7-2, with D possibly matching TRBD2 (6 bases). Germline V gene lookup returns CDR1 SGHTA and CDR2 FQGNSA. Trimming pared 6 bases from V and 0 bases from J, leaving 15 bases between. The CDR3 runs 16 residues.